This section outlines one T cell receptor beta chain sequence together with its context. This entry is derived from a study of blood T cell repertoires in COVID-19. The CDR3 consists of 14 residues. Germline V gene sequence: CDR1 SGHRS, CDR2 YFSETQ. V lost 4 bases, J lost 5 bases, and 7 bases stayed unmatched. Per the original methods: Amplification of reference gene primers provided the estimated nucleated cell counts. The method was immunoSEQ multiplex PCR; TCRdb's version includes in-frame clones alone and lacks a portion of them. V, J and clone size were drawn from that table, and D and trimming were deduced from the DNA. Here the sample spans under 250,000 clones, about 89% being singletons.

The receptor comes from a man in his 60s who had recovered from COVID-19. The chain employs TRBV5-1 and TRBJ2-5, with 8 bases lining up with TRBD2. Sequencing was carried out using peripheral blood. CDR3 sequence reads: CASSISGDGETQYF. The CDR3 DNA follows: TGCGCCAGCAGCATTAGCGGGGACGGGGAGACCCAGTACTTC.